The rows below give T cell receptor beta chains drawn from one sample of a study of blood T cell repertoires in COVID-19. Clones were sequenced by immunoSEQ multiplex PCR, and TCRdb holds only the in-frame ones, with some missing. The table records some 200,000 clones, approximately 90% of them present only once. Sequenced: peripheral blood. These receptors came from a man at least 80 years old with acute or convalescent COVID-19. CDR3s include the opening cysteine and the closing phenylalanine or tryptophan. The D gene is left open where the match is weak. Size is stated for part of the rows, as once, few or many counts, or as a class when the clone is expanded.

clone_size | cdr3_length | j_call | d_call | v_call | cdr3_aa | cdr3_nt
NA | 15 | TRBJ2-2 | NA | TRBV19 | CASTEQGVKTGELFF | TGTGCCAGTACCGAACAGGGTGTGAAAACCGGGGAGCTGTTTTTT
NA | 16 | TRBJ2-1 | TRBD2 | TRBV24-1 | CATSDVSGSSYNEQFF | TGTGCCACCAGTGATGTTAGCGGGAGCTCCTACAATGAGCAGTTCTTC
NA | 16 | TRBJ2-1 | TRBD1 | TRBV28 | CASSPVPGQGAGEQFF | TGTGCCAGCAGTCCTGTACCGGGACAGGGGGCGGGTGAGCAGTTCTTC
NA | 15 | TRBJ1-1 | TRBD1 | TRBV10-2 | CASSAEQGARTEAFF | TGCGCCAGCAGTGCGGAACAGGGGGCGCGAACTGAAGCTTTCTTT
NA | 14 | TRBJ2-5 | TRBD2 | TRBV30 | CACSLGLAGETQYF | TGTGCCTGCTCACTAGGACTAGCGGGAGAGACCCAGTACTTC
NA | 14 | TRBJ2-7 | NA | TRBV4-1 | CASSLGETSNEQYF | TGCGCCAGCAGCCTAGGGGAAACTAGCAACGAGCAGTACTTC
NA | 11 | TRBJ2-7 | TRBD1 | TRBV28 | CASSPDREQYF | TGTGCCAGCAGCCCGGACAGGGAGCAGTACTTC
NA | 13 | TRBJ1-2 | NA | TRBV3-1/TRBV3-2 | CASSQEVAFGYTF | TGTGCCAGCAGCCAAGAGGTAGCCTTTGGCTACACCTTC
NA | 16 | TRBJ2-5 | NA | TRBV19 | CASIPTHHQGQAAQYF | TGTGCCAGTATCCCGACTCACCACCAAGGCCAAGCCGCCCAGTACTTC
NA | 18 | TRBJ2-3 | TRBD2 | TRBV19 | CASSSRTSGRGTTDTQYF | TGTGCCAGTAGTAGTAGGACTAGCGGGAGAGGGACCACAGATACGCAGTATTTT
NA | 17 | TRBJ2-2 | TRBD1 | TRBV19 | CASSVPGQGPNTGELFF | TGTGCCAGTAGTGTCCCGGGACAGGGACCGAACACCGGGGAGCTGTTTTTT
NA | 15 | TRBJ2-2 | NA | TRBV5-1 | CASSLSQGGTGELFF | TGCGCCAGCAGCTTGTCCCAGGGGGGCACCGGGGAGCTGTTTTTT
NA | 13 | TRBJ1-1 | NA | TRBV6-5 | CASTLTESTEAFF | TGTGCCAGCACCCTGACAGAATCCACTGAAGCTTTCTTT
NA | 16 | TRBJ2-1 | TRBD2 | TRBV6-6 | CASSYSPGGRASEQFF | TGTGCCAGCAGTTACTCGCCGGGCGGGAGGGCCTCTGAGCAGTTCTTC
NA | 17 | TRBJ2-5 | TRBD1 | TRBV4-2 | CASSQDSMGQGKETQYF | TGTGCCAGCAGCCAAGATTCTATGGGACAGGGGAAAGAGACCCAGTACTTC
NA | 14 | TRBJ2-7 | NA | TRBV7-9 | CASSLGQVSYEQYF | TGTGCCAGCAGCTTAGGACAGGTCTCCTACGAGCAGTACTTC
NA | 11 | TRBJ2-1 | NA | TRBV19 | CASSTGPEQFF | TGTGCCAGTAGCACAGGTCCTGAGCAGTTCTTC
few | 15 | TRBJ2-3 | TRBD2 | TRBV5-1 | CASSFSGSPPDTQYF | TGCGCCAGCAGCTTTAGCGGGAGCCCCCCAGATACGCAGTATTTT
NA | 14 | TRBJ2-5 | TRBD2 | TRBV27 | CASSPGLNQETQYF | TGTGCCAGCAGTCCGGGACTAAACCAAGAGACCCAGTACTTC
NA | 15 | TRBJ2-5 | NA | TRBV7-2 | CASSPSQGSQETQYF | TGTGCCAGCAGCCCGTCACAGGGATCCCAAGAGACCCAGTACTTC
NA | 18 | TRBJ1-2 | NA | TRBV11-2 | CASSFRDQPFSSNYGYTF | TGTGCCAGCAGCTTCCGGGATCAACCTTTTTCATCTAACTATGGCTACACCTTC
NA | 13 | TRBJ1-2 | NA | TRBV7-9 | CASSLDRSHGYTF | TGTGCCAGCAGCCTCGACAGGTCCCATGGCTACACCTTC
NA | 14 | TRBJ1-4 | TRBD1 | TRBV3-1/TRBV3-2 | CASSSTGGNEKLFF | TGTGCCAGCAGCTCGACAGGGGGCAATGAAAAACTGTTTTTT
once | 16 | TRBJ2-3 | TRBD2 | TRBV2 | CASMLAGGTGADTQYF | TGTGCCAGCATGCTAGCGGGAGGTACTGGGGCAGATACGCAGTATTTT
NA | 14 | TRBJ2-1 | NA | TRBV7-2 | CASSLRQDYNEQFF | TGTGCCAGCAGCTTACGCCAGGACTACAATGAGCAGTTCTTC
NA | 16 | TRBJ1-2 | NA | TRBV2 | CASSTRGVSVSYGYTF | TGTGCCAGCAGTACAAGAGGCGTTTCAGTGAGCTATGGCTACACCTTC
NA | 17 | TRBJ2-1 | TRBD2 | TRBV11-2 | CASSSPLWTSGRHEQFF | TGTGCCAGCAGCTCCCCCCTTTGGACTAGCGGGAGACATGAGCAGTTCTTC
NA | 16 | TRBJ2-2 | NA | TRBV7-9 | CASILGGGTSTGELFF | TGTGCCAGCATCCTAGGGGGAGGGACAAGCACCGGGGAGCTGTTTTTT
NA | 15 | TRBJ2-5 | NA | TRBV27 | CASSYRTSRGETQYF | TGTGCCAGCAGTTACCGAACTTCGAGAGGGGAGACCCAGTACTTC
NA | 16 | TRBJ2-1 | NA | TRBV7-7 | CASSLGPASGYNEQFF | TGTGCCAGCAGCTTAGGCCCAGCGAGCGGCTACAATGAGCAGTTCTTC
NA | 15 | TRBJ2-3 | NA | TRBV11-2 | CASSLDGGYTDTQYF | TGTGCCAGCAGCTTAGATGGCGGCTACACAGATACGCAGTATTTT
NA | 13 | TRBJ1-1 | NA | TRBV6-5 | CASRDRRGRGAFF | TGTGCCAGCAGAGACCGAAGGGGTCGTGGAGCTTTCTTT
NA | 13 | TRBJ2-5 | TRBD1 | TRBV7-8 | CASSVGQGETQYF | TGTGCCAGCAGCGTGGGACAGGGAGAGACCCAGTACTTC
NA | 16 | TRBJ1-3 | NA | TRBV7-2 | CASSPFRDINGNTIYF | TGTGCCAGCAGCCCATTCCGGGACATTAATGGAAACACCATATATTTT
NA | 15 | TRBJ1-5 | TRBD1 | TRBV5-1 | CASSLGQGSNQPQHF | TGCGCCAGCAGCCTCGGACAGGGGAGCAATCAGCCCCAGCATTTT
NA | 15 | TRBJ2-7 | TRBD1 | TRBV7-2 | CASSQRGQLTYEQYF | TGTGCCAGCAGCCAAAGGGGACAGCTAACCTACGAGCAGTACTTC
NA | 15 | TRBJ2-3 | TRBD2 | TRBV27 | CASSSWTRITDTQYF | TGTGCCAGCAGTTCTTGGACTAGGATCACAGATACGCAGTATTTT
NA | 14 | TRBJ2-1 | NA | TRBV3-1/TRBV3-2 | CASSPSSGSYEQFF | TGTGCCAGCAGCCCAAGCTCGGGGAGCTATGAGCAGTTCTTC
NA | 16 | TRBJ2-2 | NA | TRBV5-1 | CASSTVANPNTGELFF | TGCGCCAGCAGCACAGTAGCGAATCCGAACACCGGGGAGCTGTTTTTT